This T cell receptor beta chain was obtained from a study of blood T cell repertoires in COVID-19. Study background: PBMCs, B-cell-depleted T cells, or T cells were the source of the cDNA or gDNA that made up the material.

Method: immunoSEQ multiplex PCR; TCRdb's copy keeps in-frame clones and lacks some. The sample lists around 300,000 clones, around four fifths seen once, with around 4.1% in the top ten. This TCR was sampled from a woman between 50 and 59 years old with active or convalescent COVID-19. Sequenced sample: peripheral blood.

Written as DNA, the CDR3 is TGCGCCAGCGCTCGGGGTGGGACCGGGGAGCTGTTTTTT. Translation: CASARGGTGELFF. The J gene is TRBJ2-2, the V gene TRBV5-1; weak D call: TRBD2 (5 bases). CDR3 length equals 13 residues. Trimming left V 7 bases short and J 5 bases short, with 12 bases between. Germline V gives CDR1 SGHRS, CDR2 YFSETQ.